The rows below give T cell receptor beta chains drawn from one sample of a study of blood T cell repertoires in COVID-19. Method: immunoSEQ multiplex PCR; TCRdb's copy keeps in-frame clones and lacks some. The sample lists over 200,000 clones, approximately 84% occurring once. Sample: PBMCs or T cells enriched from blood (not recorded which). These receptors were obtained from a man aged 60 to 75 who had recovered from COVID-19. CDR3s leave out the opening cysteine and the closing phenylalanine or tryptophan. The D gene is left open where the match is weak. Size is omitted from some rows. Given values are once, few, many or a class for expanded clones.

clone size: .; V gene: TRBV6-2/TRBV6-3; CDR3 length: 11; D gene: .; CDR3 protein: ASSGQFYQPQH
clone size: few; V gene: TRBV7-2; CDR3 length: 15; D gene: .; CDR3 protein: ASSLAGSTPFPSGHT
clone size: .; V gene: TRBV7-3; CDR3 length: 13; D gene: .; CDR3 protein: ASSPTGYRNQPQH
clone size: .; V gene: TRBV18; CDR3 length: 10; D gene: TRBD1; CDR3 protein: ASSSGQTEQY
clone size: .; V gene: TRBV18; CDR3 length: 13; D gene: TRBD1; CDR3 protein: ASSRQGAAGNTIY
clone size: once; V gene: TRBV3-1/TRBV3-2; CDR3 length: 14; D gene: TRBD1; CDR3 protein: ASSQRTPGQGNTIY
clone size: .; V gene: TRBV9; CDR3 length: 13; D gene: TRBD1; CDR3 protein: ASSPGQGAAGELF
clone size: .; V gene: TRBV2; CDR3 length: 11; D gene: TRBD1; CDR3 protein: ASSGDSYNEQF
clone size: few; V gene: TRBV29-1; CDR3 length: 12; D gene: .; CDR3 protein: SVERGQLYNEQF
clone size: .; V gene: TRBV5-5; CDR3 length: 12; D gene: .; CDR3 protein: ASSTAGDNSPLH
clone size: .; V gene: TRBV6-5; CDR3 length: 13; D gene: .; CDR3 protein: ASSSGGHYNSPLH
clone size: once; V gene: TRBV6-6; CDR3 length: 16; D gene: .; CDR3 protein: ASSLRVGGNSNTGELF
clone size: .; V gene: TRBV19; CDR3 length: 10; D gene: .; CDR3 protein: ASNQGGTEAF
clone size: .; V gene: TRBV18; CDR3 length: 13; D gene: .; CDR3 protein: ASSPKGVGANVLT
clone size: .; V gene: TRBV11-3; CDR3 length: 13; D gene: TRBD1; CDR3 protein: ASSSFTDRATEAF
clone size: .; V gene: TRBV2; CDR3 length: 12; D gene: TRBD1; CDR3 protein: ASKQGATNEKLF
clone size: .; V gene: TRBV5-1; CDR3 length: 13; D gene: .; CDR3 protein: ASSLPGTNTGELF
clone size: .; V gene: TRBV5-5; CDR3 length: 13; D gene: TRBD1; CDR3 protein: ASSSGQGGTGELF
clone size: .; V gene: TRBV4-2; CDR3 length: 14; D gene: TRBD1; CDR3 protein: ASSLIGTGPNQPQH
clone size: .; V gene: TRBV9; CDR3 length: 17; D gene: TRBD2; CDR3 protein: ASSVGPGQRGVSTDTQY
clone size: .; V gene: TRBV6-6; CDR3 length: 12; D gene: .; CDR3 protein: ASSLQEINQPQH
clone size: .; V gene: TRBV19; CDR3 length: 13; D gene: .; CDR3 protein: ASSIDPLARETQY
clone size: .; V gene: TRBV7-7; CDR3 length: 12; D gene: .; CDR3 protein: ASSLGGGHGELF
clone size: .; V gene: TRBV2; CDR3 length: 11; D gene: .; CDR3 protein: ASNLGQKYEQY
clone size: .; V gene: TRBV7-2; CDR3 length: 12; D gene: .; CDR3 protein: ASSPDSRSYEQY